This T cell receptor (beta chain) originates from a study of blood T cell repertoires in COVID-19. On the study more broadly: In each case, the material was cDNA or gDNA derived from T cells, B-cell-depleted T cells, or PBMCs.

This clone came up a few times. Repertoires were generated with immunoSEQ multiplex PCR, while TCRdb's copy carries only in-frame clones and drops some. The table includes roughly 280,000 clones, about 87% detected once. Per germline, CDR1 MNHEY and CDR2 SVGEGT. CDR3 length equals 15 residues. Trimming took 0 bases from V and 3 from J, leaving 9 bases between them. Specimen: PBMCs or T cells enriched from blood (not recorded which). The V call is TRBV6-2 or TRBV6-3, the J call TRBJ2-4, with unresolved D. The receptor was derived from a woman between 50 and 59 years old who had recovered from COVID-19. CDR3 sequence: CASSYSAENKNIQYF. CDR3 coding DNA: TGTGCCAGCAGTTACTCAGCTGAAAACAAAAACATTCAGTACTTC.